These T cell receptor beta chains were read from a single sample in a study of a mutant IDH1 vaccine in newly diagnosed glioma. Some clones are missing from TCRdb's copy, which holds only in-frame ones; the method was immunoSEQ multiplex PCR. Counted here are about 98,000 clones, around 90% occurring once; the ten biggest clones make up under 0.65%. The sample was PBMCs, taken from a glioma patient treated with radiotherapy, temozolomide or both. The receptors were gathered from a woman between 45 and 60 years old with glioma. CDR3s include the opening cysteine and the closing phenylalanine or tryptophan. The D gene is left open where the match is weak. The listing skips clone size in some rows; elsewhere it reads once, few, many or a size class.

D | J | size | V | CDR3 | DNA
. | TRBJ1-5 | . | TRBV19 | CASSEGGGSNQPQHF | TGTGCCAGTAGTGAGGGGGGAGGAAGCAATCAGCCCCAGCATTTT
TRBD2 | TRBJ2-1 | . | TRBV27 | CASSFGGLSGQNEQFF | TGTGCCAGCAGTTTTGGAGGCCTTAGCGGGCAAAATGAGCAGTTCTTC
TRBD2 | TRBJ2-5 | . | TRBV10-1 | CASSAGTRQETQYF | TGCGCCAGCTCCGCCGGGACTAGACAAGAGACCCAGTACTTC
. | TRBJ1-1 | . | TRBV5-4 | CASSLGRLNTEAFF | TGTGCCAGCAGCTTGGGACGCTTGAACACTGAAGCTTTCTTT
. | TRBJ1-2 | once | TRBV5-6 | CASSLGGFYGYTF | TGTGCCAGCAGCTTGGGAGGGTTTTATGGCTACACCTTC
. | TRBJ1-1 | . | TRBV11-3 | CASSSRRDTEAFF | TGTGCCAGCAGCTCCCGTCGTGACACTGAAGCTTTCTTT
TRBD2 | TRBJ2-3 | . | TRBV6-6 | CATNAGGPDTQYF | TGTGCCACGAATGCGGGAGGGCCAGATACGCAGTATTTT
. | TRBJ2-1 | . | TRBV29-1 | CSVDGLRAYNEQFF | TGCAGCGTTGACGGACTCAGGGCGTACAATGAGCAGTTCTTC
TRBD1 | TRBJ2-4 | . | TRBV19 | CASTRTGAKNIQYF | TGTGCCAGTACCAGGACAGGGGCAAAAAACATTCAGTACTTC
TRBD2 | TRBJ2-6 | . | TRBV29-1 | CSVGGGYPNVLTF | TGCAGCGTTGGGGGAGGGTACCCCAACGTCCTGACTTTC
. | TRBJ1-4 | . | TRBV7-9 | CASSLRAGSEKLFF | TGTGCCAGCAGCTTAAGGGCAGGCAGTGAAAAACTGTTTTTT
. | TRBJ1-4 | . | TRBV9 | CASSVDGVREKLFF | TGTGCCAGCAGCGTAGATGGGGTAAGGGAAAAACTGTTTTTT
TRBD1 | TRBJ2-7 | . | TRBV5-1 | CASSKTGTVSGEQYF | TGCGCCAGCAGCAAGACCGGGACAGTTTCTGGAGAGCAGTACTTC
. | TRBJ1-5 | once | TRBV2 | CASSDDVGFNQPQHF | TGTGCCAGCAGCGACGACGTGGGGTTCAATCAGCCCCAGCATTTT
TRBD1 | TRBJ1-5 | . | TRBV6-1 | CASSEGRGRNQPQHF | TGTGCCAGCAGTGAAGGGAGGGGGCGAAATCAGCCCCAGCATTTT
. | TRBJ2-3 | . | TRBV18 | CASSPPAVSTDTQYF | TGTGCCAGCTCACCACCGGCAGTTAGCACAGATACGCAGTATTTT
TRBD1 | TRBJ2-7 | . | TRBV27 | CASSLRDRGFYEQYF | TGTGCCAGCAGTCTCCGGGACAGGGGATTTTACGAGCAGTACTTC
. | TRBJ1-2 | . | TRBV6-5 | CASSYKIDHGYTF | TGTGCCAGCAGTTACAAAATAGACCATGGCTACACCTTC
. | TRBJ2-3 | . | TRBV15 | CATSRDPAGRTDTQYF | TGTGCCACCAGCAGAGACCCGGCAGGGCGTACAGATACGCAGTATTTT
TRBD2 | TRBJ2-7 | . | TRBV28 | CASSQLAGAPIEQYF | TGTGCCAGCAGCCAACTAGCGGGAGCTCCAATCGAGCAGTACTTC
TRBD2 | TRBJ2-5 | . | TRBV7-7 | CASSLGGLAGQETQYF | TGTGCTAGCAGCTTAGGGGGACTAGCGGGACAGGAGACCCAGTACTTC
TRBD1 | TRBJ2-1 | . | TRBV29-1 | CSAYGTGTDNEQFF | TGCAGCGCTTACGGGACAGGGACAGACAATGAGCAGTTCTTC
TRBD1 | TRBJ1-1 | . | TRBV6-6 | CASSSPGTGNTEAFF | TGTGCCAGCAGTTCCCCAGGGACAGGGAACACTGAAGCTTTCTTT
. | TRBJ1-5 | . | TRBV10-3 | CAISEGGNNQPQHF | TGTGCCATCAGTGAAGGGGGAAACAATCAGCCCCAGCATTTT
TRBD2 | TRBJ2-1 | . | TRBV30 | CAWSASGYYNEQFF | TGTGCCTGGAGTGCTAGCGGTTACTACAATGAGCAGTTCTTC
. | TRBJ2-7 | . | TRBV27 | CASSLLGEQYF | TGTGCCAGCAGCCTATTAGGCGAGCAGTACTTC
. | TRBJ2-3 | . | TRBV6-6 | CASRRDGSTDTQYF | TGTGCCAGCAGAAGAGACGGAAGCACAGATACGCAGTATTTT
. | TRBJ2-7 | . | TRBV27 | CASSLGRISYEQYF | TGTGCCAGCAGTCTCGGACGGATTTCCTACGAGCAGTACTTC
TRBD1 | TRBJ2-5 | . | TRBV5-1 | CASSTNDRAETQYF | TGCGCCAGCAGCACTAATGACAGGGCGGAGACCCAGTACTTC